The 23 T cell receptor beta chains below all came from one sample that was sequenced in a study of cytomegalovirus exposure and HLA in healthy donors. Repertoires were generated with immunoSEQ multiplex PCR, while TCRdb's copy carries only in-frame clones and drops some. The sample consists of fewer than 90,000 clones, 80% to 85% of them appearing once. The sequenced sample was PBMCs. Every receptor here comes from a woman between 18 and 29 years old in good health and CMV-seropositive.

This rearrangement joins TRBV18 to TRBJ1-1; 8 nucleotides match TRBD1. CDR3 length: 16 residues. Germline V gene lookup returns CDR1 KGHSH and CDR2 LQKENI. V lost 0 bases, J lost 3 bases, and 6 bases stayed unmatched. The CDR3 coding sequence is TGTGCCAGCTCACCACCGGGGACAGGAACTCACACTGAAGCTTTCTTT. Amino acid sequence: CASSPPGTGTHTEAFF.

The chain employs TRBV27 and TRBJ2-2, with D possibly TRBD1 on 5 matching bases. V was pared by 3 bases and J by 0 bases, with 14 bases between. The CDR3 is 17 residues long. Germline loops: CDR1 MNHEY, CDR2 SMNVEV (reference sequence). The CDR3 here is CASSFRAGSANTGELFF. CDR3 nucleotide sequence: TGTGCCAGCAGTTTCCGGGCAGGGTCGGCGAACACCGGGGAGCTGTTTTTT.

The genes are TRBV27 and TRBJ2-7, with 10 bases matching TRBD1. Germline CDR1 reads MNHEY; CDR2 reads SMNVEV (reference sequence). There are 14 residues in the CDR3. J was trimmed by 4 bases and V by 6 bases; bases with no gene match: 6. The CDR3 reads CASSLRTGGYEQYF. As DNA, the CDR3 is TGTGCCAGCAGCTTAAGGACAGGGGGGTACGAGCAGTACTTC.

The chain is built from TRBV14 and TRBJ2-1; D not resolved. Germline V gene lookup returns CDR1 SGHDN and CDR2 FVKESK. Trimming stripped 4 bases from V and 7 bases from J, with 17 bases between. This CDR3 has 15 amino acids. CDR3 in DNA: TGTGCCAGCAGCCCGCTACCCCAAAGAGCGAATGAGCAGTTCTTC. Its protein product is CASSPLPQRANEQFF.

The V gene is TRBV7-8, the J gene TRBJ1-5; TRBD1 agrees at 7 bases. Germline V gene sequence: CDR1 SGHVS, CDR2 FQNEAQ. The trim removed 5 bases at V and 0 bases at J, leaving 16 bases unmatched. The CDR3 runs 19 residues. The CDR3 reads CASSHLPGQRFYSNQPQHF. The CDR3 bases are TGTGCCAGCAGCCATCTACCGGGACAGAGATTTTATAGCAATCAGCCCCAGCATTTT.

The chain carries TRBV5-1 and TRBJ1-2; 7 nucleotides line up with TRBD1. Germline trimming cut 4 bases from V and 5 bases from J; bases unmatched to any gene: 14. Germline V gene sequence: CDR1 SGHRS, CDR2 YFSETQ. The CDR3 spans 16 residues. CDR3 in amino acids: CASSIGTAEGGYGYTF. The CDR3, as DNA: TGCGCCAGCAGCATAGGGACAGCCGAGGGTGGATATGGCTACACCTTC.

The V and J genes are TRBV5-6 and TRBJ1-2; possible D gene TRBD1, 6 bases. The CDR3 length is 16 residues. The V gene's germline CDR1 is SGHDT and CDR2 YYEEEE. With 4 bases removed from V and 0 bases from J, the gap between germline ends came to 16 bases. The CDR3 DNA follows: TGTGCCAGCAGCCTACCCGGGACAAGATCTAACTATGGCTACACCTTC. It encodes CASSLPGTRSNYGYTF. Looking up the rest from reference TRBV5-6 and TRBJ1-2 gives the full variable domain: DAGVTQSPTHLIKTRGQQVTLRCSPKSGHDTVSWYQQALGQGPQFIFQYYEEEERQRGNFPDRFSGHQFPNYSSELNVNALLLGDSALYLCASSLPGTRSNYGYTFGSGTRLTVV.

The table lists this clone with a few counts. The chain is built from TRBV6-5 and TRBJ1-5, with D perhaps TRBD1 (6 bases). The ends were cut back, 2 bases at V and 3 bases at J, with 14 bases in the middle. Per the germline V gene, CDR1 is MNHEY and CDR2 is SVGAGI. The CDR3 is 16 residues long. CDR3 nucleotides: TGTGCCAGCAGTTACACCAATACAGGGTCCAATCAGCCCCAGCATTTT. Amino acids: CASSYTNTGSNQPQHF.

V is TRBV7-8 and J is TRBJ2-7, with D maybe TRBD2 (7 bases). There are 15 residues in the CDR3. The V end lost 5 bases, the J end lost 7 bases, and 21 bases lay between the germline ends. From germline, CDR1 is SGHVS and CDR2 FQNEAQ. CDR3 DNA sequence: TGTGCCAGCAGCGAAAGGGGGGGTCTCGACTTAGAGCAGTACTTC. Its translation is CASSERGGLDLEQYF. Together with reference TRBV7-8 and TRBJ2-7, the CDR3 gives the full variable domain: GAGVSQSPRYKVAKRGQDVALRCDPISGHVSLFWYQQALGQGPEFLTYFQNEAQLDKSGLPSDRFFAERPEGSVSTLKIQRTQQEDSAVYLCASSERGGLDLEQYFGPGTRLTVT.

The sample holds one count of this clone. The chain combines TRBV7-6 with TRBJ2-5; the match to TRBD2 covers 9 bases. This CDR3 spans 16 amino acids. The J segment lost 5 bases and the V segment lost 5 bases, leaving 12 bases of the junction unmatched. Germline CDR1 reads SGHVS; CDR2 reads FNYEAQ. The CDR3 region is CASSPRGAGGLETQYF. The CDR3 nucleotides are TGTGCCAGCAGCCCCCGGGGCGCGGGGGGGCTGGAGACCCAGTACTTC. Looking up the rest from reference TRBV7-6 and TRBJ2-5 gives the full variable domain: GAGVSQSPRYKVTKRGQDVALRCDPISGHVSLYWYRQALGQGPEFLTYFNYEAQQDKSGLPNDRFSAERPEGSISTLTIQRTEQRDSAMYRCASSPRGAGGLETQYFGPGTRLLVL.

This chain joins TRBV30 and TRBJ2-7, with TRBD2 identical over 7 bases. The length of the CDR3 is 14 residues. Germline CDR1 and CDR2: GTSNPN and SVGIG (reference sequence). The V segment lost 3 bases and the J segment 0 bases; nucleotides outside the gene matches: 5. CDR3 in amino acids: CAWSREVLSYEQYF. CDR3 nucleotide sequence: TGTGCCTGGAGCCGGGAGGTACTCTCCTACGAGCAGTACTTC.

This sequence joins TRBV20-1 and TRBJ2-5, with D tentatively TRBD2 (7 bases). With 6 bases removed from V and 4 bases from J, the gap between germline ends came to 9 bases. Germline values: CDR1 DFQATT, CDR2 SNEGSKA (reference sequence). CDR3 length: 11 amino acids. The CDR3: CSAGGRETQYF. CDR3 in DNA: TGCAGTGCGGGGGGGCGAGAGACCCAGTACTTC.

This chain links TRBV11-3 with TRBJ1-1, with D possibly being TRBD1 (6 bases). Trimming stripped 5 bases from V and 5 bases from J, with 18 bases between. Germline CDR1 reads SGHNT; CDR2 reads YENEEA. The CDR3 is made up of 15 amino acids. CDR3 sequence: CASSPAGASPTEAFF. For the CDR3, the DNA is TGTGCCAGCAGCCCAGCGGGGGCGAGCCCGACTGAAGCTTTCTTT.

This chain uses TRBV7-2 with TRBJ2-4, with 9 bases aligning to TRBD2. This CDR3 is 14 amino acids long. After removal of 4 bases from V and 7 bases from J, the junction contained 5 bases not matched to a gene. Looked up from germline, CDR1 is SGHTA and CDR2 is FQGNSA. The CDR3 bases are TGTGCCAGCAGCTCGGGACTAGCCCTTAACATTCAGTACTTC. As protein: CASSSGLALNIQYF. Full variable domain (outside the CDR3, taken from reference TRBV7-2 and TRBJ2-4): GAGVSQSPSNKVTEKGKDVELRCDPISGHTALYWYRQSLGQGLEFLIYFQGNSAPDKSGLPSDRFSAERTGGSVSTLTIQRTQQEDSAVYLCASSSGLALNIQYFGAGTRLSVL.

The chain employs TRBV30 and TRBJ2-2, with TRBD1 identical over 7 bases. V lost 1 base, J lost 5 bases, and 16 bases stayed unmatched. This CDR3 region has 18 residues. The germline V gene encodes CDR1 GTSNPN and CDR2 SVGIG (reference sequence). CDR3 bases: TGTGCCTGGAGTGCCCGGTACCAGGACAGGCGGACGACCGGGGAGCTGTTTTTT. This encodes CAWSARYQDRRTTGELFF.

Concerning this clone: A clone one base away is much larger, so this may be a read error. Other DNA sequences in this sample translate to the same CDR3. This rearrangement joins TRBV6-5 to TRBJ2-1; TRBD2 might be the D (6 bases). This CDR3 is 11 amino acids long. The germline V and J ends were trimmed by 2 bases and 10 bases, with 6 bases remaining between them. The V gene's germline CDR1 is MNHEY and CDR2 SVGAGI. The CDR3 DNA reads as TGTGCCAGCAGTTACGGGGGGGAGCAGTTCTTC. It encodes CASSYGGEQFF.

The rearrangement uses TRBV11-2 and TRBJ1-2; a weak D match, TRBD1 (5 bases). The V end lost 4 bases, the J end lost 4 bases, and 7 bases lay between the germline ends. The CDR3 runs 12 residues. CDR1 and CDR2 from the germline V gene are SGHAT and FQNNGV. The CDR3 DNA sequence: TGTGCCAGCAGCTCGACAGTCTATGGCTACACCTTC. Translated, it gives CASSSTVYGYTF. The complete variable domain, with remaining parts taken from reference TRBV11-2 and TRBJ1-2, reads EAGVAQSPRYKIIEKRQSVAFWCNPISGHATLYWYQQILGQGPKLLIQFQNNGVVDDSQLPKDRFSAERLKGVDSTLKIQPAKLEDSAVYLCASSSTVYGYTFGSGTRLTVV.

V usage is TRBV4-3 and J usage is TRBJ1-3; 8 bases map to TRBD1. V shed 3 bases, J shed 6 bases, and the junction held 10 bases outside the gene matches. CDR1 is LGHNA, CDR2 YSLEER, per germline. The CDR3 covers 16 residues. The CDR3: CASSQDGTGILNTIYF. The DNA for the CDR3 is TGCGCCAGCAGCCAGGACGGGACAGGAATTTTAAACACCATATATTTT.

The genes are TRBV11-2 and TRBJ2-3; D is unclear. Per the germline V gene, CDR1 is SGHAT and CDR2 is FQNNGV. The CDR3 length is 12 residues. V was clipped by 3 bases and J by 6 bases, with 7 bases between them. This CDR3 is CASSLNGDTQYF. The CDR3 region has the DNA TGTGCCAGCAGCTTGAACGGGGATACGCAGTATTTT. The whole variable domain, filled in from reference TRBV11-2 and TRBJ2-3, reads EAGVAQSPRYKIIEKRQSVAFWCNPISGHATLYWYQQILGQGPKLLIQFQNNGVVDDSQLPKDRFSAERLKGVDSTLKIQPAKLEDSAVYLCASSLNGDTQYFGPGTRLTVL.

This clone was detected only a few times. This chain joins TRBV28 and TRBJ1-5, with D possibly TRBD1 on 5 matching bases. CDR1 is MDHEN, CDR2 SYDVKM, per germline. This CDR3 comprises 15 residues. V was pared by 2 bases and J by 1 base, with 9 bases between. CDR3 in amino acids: CASSLGQGSNQPQHF. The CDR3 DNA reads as TGTGCCAGCAGTTTAGGGCAGGGCAGCAATCAGCCCCAGCATTTT.

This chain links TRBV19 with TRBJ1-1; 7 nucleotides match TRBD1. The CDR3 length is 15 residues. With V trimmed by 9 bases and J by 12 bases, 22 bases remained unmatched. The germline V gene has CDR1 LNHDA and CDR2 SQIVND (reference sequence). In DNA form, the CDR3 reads TGTGCCAGCCTGAAGGAGGAGACAGGGAGGTTATTACCTTTCTTT. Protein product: CASLKEETGRLLPFF.

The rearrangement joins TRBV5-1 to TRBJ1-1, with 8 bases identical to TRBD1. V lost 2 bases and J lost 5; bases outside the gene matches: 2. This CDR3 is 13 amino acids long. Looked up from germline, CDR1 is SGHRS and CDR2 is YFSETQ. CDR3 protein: CASSFGQGTEAFF. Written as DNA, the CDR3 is TGCGCCAGCAGCTTCGGACAGGGTACTGAAGCTTTCTTT.

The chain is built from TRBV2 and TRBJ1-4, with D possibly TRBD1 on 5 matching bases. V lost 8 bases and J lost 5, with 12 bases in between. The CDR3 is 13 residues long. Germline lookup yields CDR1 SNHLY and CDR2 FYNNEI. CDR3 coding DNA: TGTGCCAGCGGGGACTTTTTAAATGAAAAACTGTTTTTT. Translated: CASGDFLNEKLFF.